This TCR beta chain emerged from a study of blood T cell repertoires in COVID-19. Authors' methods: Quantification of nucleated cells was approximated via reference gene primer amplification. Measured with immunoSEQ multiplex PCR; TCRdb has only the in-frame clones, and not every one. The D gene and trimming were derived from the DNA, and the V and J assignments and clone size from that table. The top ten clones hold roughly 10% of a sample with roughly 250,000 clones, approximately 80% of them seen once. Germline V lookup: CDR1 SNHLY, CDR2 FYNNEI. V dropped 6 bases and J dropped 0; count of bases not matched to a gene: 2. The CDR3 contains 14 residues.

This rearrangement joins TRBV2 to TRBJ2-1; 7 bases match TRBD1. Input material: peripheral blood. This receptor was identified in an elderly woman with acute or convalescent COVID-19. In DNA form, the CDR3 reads TGTGCCAGCAGGGGACAGAGCTCCTACAATGAGCAGTTCTTC. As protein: CASRGQSSYNEQFF. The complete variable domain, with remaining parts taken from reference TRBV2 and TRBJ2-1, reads EPEVTQTPSHQVTQMGQEVILRCVPISNHLYFYWYRQILGQKVEFLVSFYNNEISEKSEIFDDQFSVERPDGSNFTLKIRSTKLEDSAMYFCASRGQSSYNEQFFGPGTRLTVL.